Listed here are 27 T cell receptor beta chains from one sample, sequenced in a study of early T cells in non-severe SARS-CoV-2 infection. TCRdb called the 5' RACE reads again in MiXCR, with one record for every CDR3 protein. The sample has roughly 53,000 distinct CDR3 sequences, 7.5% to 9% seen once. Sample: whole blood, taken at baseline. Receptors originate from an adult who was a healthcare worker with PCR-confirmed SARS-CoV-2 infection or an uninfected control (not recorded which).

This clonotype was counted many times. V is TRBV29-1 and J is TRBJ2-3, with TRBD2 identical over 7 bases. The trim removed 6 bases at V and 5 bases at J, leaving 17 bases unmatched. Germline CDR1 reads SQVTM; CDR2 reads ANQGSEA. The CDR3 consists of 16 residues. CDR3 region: CSVESGKGPLGDTQYF. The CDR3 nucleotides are TGCAGCGTCGAAAGCGGGAAGGGCCCCTTGGGAGATACGCAGTATTTT.

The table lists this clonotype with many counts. The CDR3 nucleotides read TGTGCCATCAGCCCCGACAGGGCTCAGCCCCAGCATTTT. Translated, it gives CAISPDRAQPQHF. The chain has TRBV10-3 and TRBJ1-5, with TRBD1 matching 7 bases. The V and J ends lost 6 bases and 6 bases, in that order; junction bases with no gene match: 5. Germline V gene sequence: CDR1 ENHRY, CDR2 SYGVKD. The CDR3 length is 13 residues.

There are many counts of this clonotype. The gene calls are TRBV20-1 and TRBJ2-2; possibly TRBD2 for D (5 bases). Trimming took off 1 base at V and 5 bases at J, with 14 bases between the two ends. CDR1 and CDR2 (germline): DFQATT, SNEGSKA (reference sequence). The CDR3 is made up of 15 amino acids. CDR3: CSARVVGSRTGELFF. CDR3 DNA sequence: TGCAGTGCTAGAGTGGTGGGGAGTCGGACCGGGGAGCTGTTTTTT.

DNA for the CDR3: TGTGCCAGCAGTTTAGGGCTAGCGGAAACCTACAATGAGCAGTTCTTC. It yields the protein CASSLGLAETYNEQFF. This chain links TRBV28 with TRBJ2-1; 7 nucleotides align to TRBD2. V shed 2 bases, J shed 2 bases, and the junction held 6 bases outside the gene matches. Germline-derived CDR1 and CDR2 are MDHEN and SYDVKM. The CDR3 is 16 amino acids.

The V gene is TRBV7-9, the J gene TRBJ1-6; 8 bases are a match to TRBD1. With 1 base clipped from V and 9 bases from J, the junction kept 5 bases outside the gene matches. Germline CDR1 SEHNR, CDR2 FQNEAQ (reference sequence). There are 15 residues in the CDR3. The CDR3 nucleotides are TGTGCCAGCAGCTTAGGTCCGGACAGGGTTTCACCCCTCCACTTT. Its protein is CASSLGPDRVSPLHF.

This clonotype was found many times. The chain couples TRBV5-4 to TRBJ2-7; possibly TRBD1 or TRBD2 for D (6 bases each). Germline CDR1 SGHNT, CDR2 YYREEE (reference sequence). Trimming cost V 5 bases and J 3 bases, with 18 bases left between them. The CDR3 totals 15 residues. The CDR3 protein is CASRGTAGGNYEQYF. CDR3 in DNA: TGTGCCAGCAGAGGGACTGCCGGGGGCAACTACGAGCAGTACTTC.

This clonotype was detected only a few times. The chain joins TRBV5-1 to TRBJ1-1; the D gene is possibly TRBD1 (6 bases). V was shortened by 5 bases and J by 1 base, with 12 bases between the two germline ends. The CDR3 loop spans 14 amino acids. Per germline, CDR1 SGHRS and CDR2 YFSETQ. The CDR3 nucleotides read TGCGCCAGCAGTGCCTGGACAGAGAACACTGAAGCTTTCTTT. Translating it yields CASSAWTENTEAFF.

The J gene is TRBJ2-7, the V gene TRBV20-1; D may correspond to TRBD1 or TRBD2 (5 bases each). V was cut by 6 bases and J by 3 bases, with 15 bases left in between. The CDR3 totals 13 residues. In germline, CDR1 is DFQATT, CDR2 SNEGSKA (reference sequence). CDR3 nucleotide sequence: TGCAGTGCAACGGGACCGGTAAGCTACGAGCAGTACTTC. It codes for CSATGPVSYEQYF.

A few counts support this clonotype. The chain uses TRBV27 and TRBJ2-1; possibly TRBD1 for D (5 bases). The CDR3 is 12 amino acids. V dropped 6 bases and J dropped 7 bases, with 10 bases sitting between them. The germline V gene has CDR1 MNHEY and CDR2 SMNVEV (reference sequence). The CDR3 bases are TGTGCCAGCAGCTTAAGACAGAATGAGCAGTTCTTC. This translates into CASSLRQNEQFF.

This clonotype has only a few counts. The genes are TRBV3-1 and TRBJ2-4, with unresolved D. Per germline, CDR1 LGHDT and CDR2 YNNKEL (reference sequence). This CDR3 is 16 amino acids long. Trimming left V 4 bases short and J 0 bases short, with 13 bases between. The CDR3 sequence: CASSPTRWGAKNIQYF. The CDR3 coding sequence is TGTGCCAGCAGCCCTACCCGGTGGGGAGCCAAAAACATTCAGTACTTC.

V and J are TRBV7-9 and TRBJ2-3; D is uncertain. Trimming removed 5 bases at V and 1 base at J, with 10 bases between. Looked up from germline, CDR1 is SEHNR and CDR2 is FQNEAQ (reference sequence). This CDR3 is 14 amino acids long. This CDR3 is CASSPASGTDTQYF. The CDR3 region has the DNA TGTGCCAGCAGCCCAGCCTCAGGCACAGATACGCAGTATTTT.

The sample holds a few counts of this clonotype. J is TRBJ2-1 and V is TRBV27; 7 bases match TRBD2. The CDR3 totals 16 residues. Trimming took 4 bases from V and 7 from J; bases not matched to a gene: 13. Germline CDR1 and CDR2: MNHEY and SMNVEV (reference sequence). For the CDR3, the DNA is TGTGCCAGCAGTTCCGGGGGAGGGACCCCCTGGAATGAGCAGTTCTTC. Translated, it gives CASSSGGGTPWNEQFF.

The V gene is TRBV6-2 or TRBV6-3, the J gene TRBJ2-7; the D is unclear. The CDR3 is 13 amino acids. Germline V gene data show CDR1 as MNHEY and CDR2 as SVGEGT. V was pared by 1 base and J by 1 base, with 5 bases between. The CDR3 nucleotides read TGTGCCAGCAGTTACTACGGGTCCTACGAGCAGTACTTC. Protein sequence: CASSYYGSYEQYF.

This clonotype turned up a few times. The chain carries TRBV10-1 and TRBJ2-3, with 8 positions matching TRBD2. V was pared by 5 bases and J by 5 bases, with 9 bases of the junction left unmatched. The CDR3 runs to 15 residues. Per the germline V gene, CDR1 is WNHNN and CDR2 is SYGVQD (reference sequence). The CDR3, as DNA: TGCGCCAGCAGTCATAGCGGGAAGGATTTAGATACGCAGTATTTT. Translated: CASSHSGKDLDTQYF.

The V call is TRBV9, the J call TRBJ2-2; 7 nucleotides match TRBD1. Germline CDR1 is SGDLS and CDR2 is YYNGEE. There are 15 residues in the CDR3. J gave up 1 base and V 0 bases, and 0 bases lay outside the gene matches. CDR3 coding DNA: TGTGCCAGCAGCGTAGGACAGGGGAACACCGGGGAGCTGTTTTTT. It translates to CASSVGQGNTGELFF. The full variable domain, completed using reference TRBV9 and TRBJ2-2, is DSGVTQTPKHLITATGQRVTLRCSPRSGDLSVYWYQQSLDQGLQFLIQYYNGEERAKGNILERFSAQQFPDLHSELNLSSLELGDSALYFCASSVGQGNTGELFFGEGSRLTVL.

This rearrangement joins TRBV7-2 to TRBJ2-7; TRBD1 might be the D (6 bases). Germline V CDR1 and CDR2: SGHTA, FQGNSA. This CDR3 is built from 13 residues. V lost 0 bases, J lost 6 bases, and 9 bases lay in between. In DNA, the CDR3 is TGTGCCAGCAGCTTAGCGGGGGCGGGCGAGCAGTACTTC. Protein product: CASSLAGAGEQYF.

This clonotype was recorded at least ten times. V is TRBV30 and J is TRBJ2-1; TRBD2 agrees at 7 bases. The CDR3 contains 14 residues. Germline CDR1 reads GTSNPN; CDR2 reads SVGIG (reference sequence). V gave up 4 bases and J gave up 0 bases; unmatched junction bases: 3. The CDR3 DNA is TGTGCCTGGAACCGCGGGGGCTCCTACAATGAGCAGTTCTTC. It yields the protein CAWNRGGSYNEQFF.

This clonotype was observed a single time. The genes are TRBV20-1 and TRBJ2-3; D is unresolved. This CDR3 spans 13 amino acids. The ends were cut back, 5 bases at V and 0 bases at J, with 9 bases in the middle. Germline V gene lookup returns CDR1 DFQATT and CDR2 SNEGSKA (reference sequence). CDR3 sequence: CSARITSTDTQYF. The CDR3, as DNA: TGCAGTGCTCGGATTACTAGCACAGATACGCAGTATTTT.

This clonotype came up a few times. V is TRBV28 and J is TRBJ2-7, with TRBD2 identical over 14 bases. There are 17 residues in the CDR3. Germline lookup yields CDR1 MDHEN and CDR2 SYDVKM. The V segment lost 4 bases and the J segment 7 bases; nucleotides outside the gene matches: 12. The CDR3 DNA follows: TGTGCCAGCAGTTCGACCCCGGGACTAGCGGGAGAGAATGAGCAGTACTTC. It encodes CASSSTPGLAGENEQYF. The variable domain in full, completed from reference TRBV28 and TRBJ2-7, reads DVKVTQSSRYLVKRTGEKVFLECVQDMDHENMFWYRQDPGLGLRLIYFSYDVKMKEKGDIPEGYSVSREKKERFSLILESASTNQTSMYLCASSSTPGLAGENEQYFGPGTRLTVT.

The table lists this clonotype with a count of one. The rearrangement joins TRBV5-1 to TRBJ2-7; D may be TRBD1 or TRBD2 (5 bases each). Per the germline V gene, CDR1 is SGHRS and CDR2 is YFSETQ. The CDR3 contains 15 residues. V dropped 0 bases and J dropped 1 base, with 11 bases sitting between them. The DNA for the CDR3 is TGCGCCAGCAGCTTGGTGGGGGAGCGTTCCTACGAGCAGTACTTC. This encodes CASSLVGERSYEQYF.

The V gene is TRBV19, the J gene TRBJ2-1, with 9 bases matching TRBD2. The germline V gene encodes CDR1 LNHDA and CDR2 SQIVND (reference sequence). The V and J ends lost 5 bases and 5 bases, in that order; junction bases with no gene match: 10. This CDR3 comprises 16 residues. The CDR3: CASSYAAGGKNNEQFF. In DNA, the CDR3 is TGTGCCAGTAGTTACGCGGCGGGAGGGAAAAACAATGAGCAGTTCTTC.

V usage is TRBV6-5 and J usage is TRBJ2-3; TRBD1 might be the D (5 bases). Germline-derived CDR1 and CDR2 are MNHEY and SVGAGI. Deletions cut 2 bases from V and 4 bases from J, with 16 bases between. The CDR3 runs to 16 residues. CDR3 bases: TGTGCCAGCAGTTACCCCGGTGGCCAGGGCGCAGATACGCAGTATTTT. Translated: CASSYPGGQGADTQYF.

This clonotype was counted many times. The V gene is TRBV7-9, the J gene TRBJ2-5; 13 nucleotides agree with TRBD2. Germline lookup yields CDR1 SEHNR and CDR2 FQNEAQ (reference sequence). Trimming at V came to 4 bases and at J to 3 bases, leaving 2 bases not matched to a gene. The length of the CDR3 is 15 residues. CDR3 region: CASSSGTSGEETQYF. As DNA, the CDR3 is TGTGCCAGCAGCTCGGGGACTAGCGGGGAAGAGACCCAGTACTTC.

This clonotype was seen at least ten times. The CDR3 DNA reads TGTGCCAGCAGCTTAGCACTAGCGAGGGCTACCCAGTACTTC. Its protein product is CASSLALARATQYF. The chain has TRBV11-2 and TRBJ2-5; 7 bases align to TRBD2. CDR1 and CDR2 (germline): SGHAT, FQNNGV. The CDR3 is made up of 14 amino acids. After removal of 1 base from V and 8 bases from J, the junction contained 7 bases not matched to a gene.

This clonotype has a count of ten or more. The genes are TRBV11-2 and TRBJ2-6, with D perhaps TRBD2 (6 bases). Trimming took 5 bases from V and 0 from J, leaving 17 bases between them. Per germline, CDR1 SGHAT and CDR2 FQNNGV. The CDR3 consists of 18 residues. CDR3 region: CASSPSGSALSGANVLTF. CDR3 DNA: TGTGCCAGCAGCCCAAGCGGGTCAGCGCTCTCTGGGGCCAACGTCCTGACTTTC.

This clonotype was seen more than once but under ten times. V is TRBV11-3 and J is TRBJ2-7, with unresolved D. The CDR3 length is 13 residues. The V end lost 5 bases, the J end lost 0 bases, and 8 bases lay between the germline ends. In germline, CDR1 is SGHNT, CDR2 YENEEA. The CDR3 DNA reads TGTGCCAGCAGCGAGAGTAGCTCCTACGAGCAGTACTTC. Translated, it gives CASSESSSYEQYF.

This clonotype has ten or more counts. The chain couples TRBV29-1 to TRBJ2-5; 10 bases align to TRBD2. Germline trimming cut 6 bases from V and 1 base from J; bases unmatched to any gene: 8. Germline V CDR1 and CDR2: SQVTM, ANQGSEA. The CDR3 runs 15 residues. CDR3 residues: CSVLLAGRSQETQYF. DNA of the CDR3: TGCAGCGTCCTACTAGCGGGGCGTTCCCAAGAGACCCAGTACTTC.